The sequence of this TCR beta chain was determined in a study of shared clonotypes between healthy human individuals. Study findings and constraints: Naive subsets generally exceeded memory subsets in estimated richness. Tissues were not sampled, only blood, and their repertoires likely differ.

Naive CD8 cells were CD45RO-negative, positively selected for CCR7, excluding terminally differentiated effector memory CD45RA+ cells. The authors distributed each subset's genomic DNA evenly over several immunoSEQ plates. The input for sorted-subset replicate PCRs was around 210 ng DNA, some 28,000 T cell genomes. Clones were read by immunoSEQ multiplex PCR, and TCRdb kept only the in-frame ones, dropping some. The data show about 2.2 million clones, around 93% seen once. This CDR3 region has 14 residues. Germline V CDR1 and CDR2: LNHDA, SQIVND (reference sequence). J was trimmed by 3 bases and V by 5 bases; bases with no gene match: 7. As for this clone: The antigen is unknown.

This clonotype was obtained from a man younger than 35 in good health. Some clones in this sample may be carry-over from other donors' samples. The chain joins TRBV19 to TRBJ2-7; 7 nucleotides align to TRBD2. What was sequenced was naive CD8+ T cells from PBMCs. The CDR3 DNA follows: TGTGCCAGTAGTCTCGGCGGGAGCGGCTACGAGCAGTACTTC. It specifies CASSLGGSGYEQYF.